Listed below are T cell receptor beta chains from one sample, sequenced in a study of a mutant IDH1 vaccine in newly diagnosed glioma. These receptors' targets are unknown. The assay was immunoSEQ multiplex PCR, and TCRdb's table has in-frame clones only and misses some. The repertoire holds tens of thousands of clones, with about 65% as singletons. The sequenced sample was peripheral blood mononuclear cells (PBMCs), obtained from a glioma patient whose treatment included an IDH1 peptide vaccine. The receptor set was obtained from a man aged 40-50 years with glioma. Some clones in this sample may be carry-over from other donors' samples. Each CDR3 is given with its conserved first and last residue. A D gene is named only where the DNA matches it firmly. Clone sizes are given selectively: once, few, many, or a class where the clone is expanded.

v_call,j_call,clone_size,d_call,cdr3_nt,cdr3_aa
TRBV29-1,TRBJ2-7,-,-,TGCAGCGTTGAAGTCGCCGATTACGAGCAGTACTTC,CSVEVADYEQYF
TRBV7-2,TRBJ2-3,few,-,TGTGCCAGCAGCTTCGGGACCCAGACAGATACGCAGTATTTT,CASSFGTQTDTQYF
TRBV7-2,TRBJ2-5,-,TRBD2,TGTGCCAGCAGCTTAATGGGGGGGGAGACCCAGTACTTC,CASSLMGGETQYF
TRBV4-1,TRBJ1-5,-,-,TGCGCCAGCAGCCAAGATCGGGCGGGGGAGAATCAGCCCCAGCATTTT,CASSQDRAGENQPQHF
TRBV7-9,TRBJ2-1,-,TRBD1,TGTGCCAGCAGCTTAGGGACAGGGGGCCTCGAGCAGTTCTTC,CASSLGTGGLEQFF
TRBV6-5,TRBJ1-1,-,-,TGTGCCAGCAGCCGTGGCACAGGATTGAACACTGAAGCTTTCTTT,CASSRGTGLNTEAFF
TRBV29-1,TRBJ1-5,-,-,TGCAGCGTTGGAGTGGATACAGGGCCCCAGCATTTT,CSVGVDTGPQHF
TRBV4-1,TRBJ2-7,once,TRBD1,TGCGCCAGCAGGCCTCCGGGACAGGGTGACGAGCAGTACTTC,CASRPPGQGDEQYF
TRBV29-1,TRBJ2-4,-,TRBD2,TGCAGCGTTGAAAGAGGTACTAGCGGAAAAAACATTCAGTACTTC,CSVERGTSGKNIQYF
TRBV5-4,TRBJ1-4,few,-,TGTGCCAGCAGCCGCGTGGGGGTTCAGGAAAAACTGTTTTTT,CASSRVGVQEKLFF
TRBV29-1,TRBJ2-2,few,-,TGCAGCGGGACAGCGAACACCGGGGAGCTGTTTTTT,CSGTANTGELFF
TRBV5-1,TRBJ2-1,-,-,TGCGCCAGCAGCTTGTCTTCAGGGGCCTACAATGAGCAGTTCTTC,CASSLSSGAYNEQFF
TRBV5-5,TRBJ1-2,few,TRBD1,TGTGCCAGCAGCCCGCGGAGGACGGGACAGGGGAACTATGGCTACACCTTC,CASSPRRTGQGNYGYTF
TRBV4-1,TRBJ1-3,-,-,TGCGCCAGCAGCCAAGCGCTGGGTCAGGGGTTCGGAAACACCATATATTTT,CASSQALGQGFGNTIYF
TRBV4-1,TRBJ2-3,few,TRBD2,TGCGCCAGCAGCCAAGGCGGACTAGCGGGGGCAGGCACAGATACGCAGTATTTT,CASSQGGLAGAGTDTQYF
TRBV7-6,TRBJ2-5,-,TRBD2,TGTGCCAGCAGCCTCTCCGGGACTACTTACCAAGAGACCCAGTACTTC,CASSLSGTTYQETQYF
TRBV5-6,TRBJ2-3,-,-,TGTGCCAGCAGCTCAGGACCGGGACCCAAAGATACGCAGTATTTT,CASSSGPGPKDTQYF
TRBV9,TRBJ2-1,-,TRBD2,TGTGCCAGCGGACGCGGGGGGGCCGATTACAATGAGCAGTTCTTC,CASGRGGADYNEQFF
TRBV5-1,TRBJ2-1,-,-,TGCGCCAGCAGCCCGATATCCGGGTCCCTATCCTACAATGAGCAGTTCTTC,CASSPISGSLSYNEQFF
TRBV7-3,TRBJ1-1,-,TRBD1,TGTGCCAGCAGCAAAACAGGGGGCCTGGGGAACACTGAAGCTTTCTTT,CASSKTGGLGNTEAFF
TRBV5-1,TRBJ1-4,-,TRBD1,TGCGCCAGCAGCTTGGATAGTACAGGGGGCGAAAAACTGTTTTTT,CASSLDSTGGEKLFF
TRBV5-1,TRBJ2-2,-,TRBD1,TGCGCCAGCAGCTTGGGCCACAGGGGTTCCGGGGAGCTGTTTTTT,CASSLGHRGSGELFF
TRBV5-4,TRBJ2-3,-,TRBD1,TGTGCCAGCAGCACTGGGACAGGAAGGAGGGCAGATACGCAGTATTTT,CASSTGTGRRADTQYF
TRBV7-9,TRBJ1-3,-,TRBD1,TGTGCCAGCAGCAGACAGGGGGCTGCTGGAAACACCATATATTTT,CASSRQGAAGNTIYF
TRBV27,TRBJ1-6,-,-,TGTGCCAGCGCCACCAGGGCGCGGGGCTCCTATAATTCACCCCTCCACTTT,CASATRARGSYNSPLHF
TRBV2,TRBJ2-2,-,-,TGTGCCAGCAGTGGTACAAGGTCTGGCGGGGAGCTGTTTTTT,CASSGTRSGGELFF
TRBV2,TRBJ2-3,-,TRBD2,TGTGCCAGCAGCTCTAGCGGGGGGGCTTCATATACGCAGTATTTT,CASSSSGGASYTQYF
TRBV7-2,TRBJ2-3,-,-,TGTGCCAGCAGCTCAGTTCGGTATACGCAGTATTTT,CASSSVRYTQYF
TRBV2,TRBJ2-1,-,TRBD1,TGTGCCAGCCGCCCAGGGGGACAGGGCTGGACTGAGCAGTTCTTC,CASRPGGQGWTEQFF
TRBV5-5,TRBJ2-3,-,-,TGTGCCAGCAGCTTAGGGGGGATCACAGATACGCAGTATTTT,CASSLGGITDTQYF
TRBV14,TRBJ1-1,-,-,TGTGCCAGCAGCCGATTTATGAACACTGAAGCTTTCTTT,CASSRFMNTEAFF
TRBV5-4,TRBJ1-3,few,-,TGTGCCAGCAGCTTGGGTAGGACAGACTCTGGAAACACCATATATTTT,CASSLGRTDSGNTIYF
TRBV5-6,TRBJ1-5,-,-,TGTGCCAGCAGCTTGGGTCGTTATAGCAATCAGCCCCAGCATTTT,CASSLGRYSNQPQHF
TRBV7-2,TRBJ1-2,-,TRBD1,TGTGCCAGCAGCTTAGGAGGGGACAGCTATGGCTACACCTTC,CASSLGGDSYGYTF
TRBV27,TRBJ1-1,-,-,TGTGCCAGCAGTTTATCTGGATACACTGAAGCTTTCTTT,CASSLSGYTEAFF
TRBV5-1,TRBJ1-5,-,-,TGCGCCAGCAGCCGGGGCGACAGCAATCAGCCCCAGCATTTT,CASSRGDSNQPQHF
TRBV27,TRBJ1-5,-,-,TGTGCCAGCAGAGGAGGGACCAATCAGCCCCAGCATTTT,CASRGGTNQPQHF
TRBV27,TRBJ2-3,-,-,TGTGCCAGCAGTTTTTCGTTGGGAAAAAGGGCAGATACGCAGTATTTT,CASSFSLGKRADTQYF
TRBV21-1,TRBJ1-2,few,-,TGTGCCAGCAGCACCGACAGGGAGGGGAGTGGCTACACCTTC,CASSTDREGSGYTF
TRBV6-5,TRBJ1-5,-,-,TGTGCCAGCAGTTATACAGGTTTTAACAATCAGCCCCAGCATTTT,CASSYTGFNNQPQHF
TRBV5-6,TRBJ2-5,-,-,TGTGCCAGCAGCCGGCGGGAGACCCAGTACTTC,CASSRRETQYF
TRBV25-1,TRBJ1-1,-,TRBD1,TGTGCCAGCAGTGTGGGACAGGGGATCCCTGAAGCTTTCTTT,CASSVGQGIPEAFF
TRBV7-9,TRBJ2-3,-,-,TGTGCCAGCAGCTGGGCGGGACTCGTCACAGATACGCAGTATTTT,CASSWAGLVTDTQYF
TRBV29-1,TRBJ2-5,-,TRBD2,TGCAGCACACGGGGAGGGTCGGAGACCCAGTACTTC,CSTRGGSETQYF
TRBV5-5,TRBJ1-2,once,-,TGTGCCAGCAGCCGACAGGCGGACTATGGCTACACCTTC,CASSRQADYGYTF
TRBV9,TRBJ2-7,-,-,TGTGCCAGCAGCGTAGTCCAGGTTGTAAGGAACGAGCAGTACTTC,CASSVVQVVRNEQYF
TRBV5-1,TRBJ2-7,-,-,TGCGCCAGCAGCGGGGGGCTGCCCTACGAGCAGTACTTC,CASSGGLPYEQYF
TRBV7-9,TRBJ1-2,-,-,TGTGCCAGCAGCTTAATTGGGGGCCGAGATGGCTACACCTTC,CASSLIGGRDGYTF
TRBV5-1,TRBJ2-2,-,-,TGCGCCAGCAGCTTGTCAGGAGAAACCGGGGAGCTGTTTTTT,CASSLSGETGELFF
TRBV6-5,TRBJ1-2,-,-,TGTGCCAGCAGTTACTCGAGTGACTATGGCTACACCTTC,CASSYSSDYGYTF